This T cell receptor beta chain derives from a study of prognosis after radiotherapy for stage I lung cancer (dated by TCRdb to about 2021). The study in broad terms: Between early 2018 and 2019, about 20 patients with stage I NSCLC were enrolled in Nanjing, China. Around 13 of the patients presented with newly diagnosed primary stage I lung tumors; four to six had oligometastatic NSCLC following surgical resection of the primary tumor. All patients were regarded as medically inoperable, because of comorbidities in roughly twelve patients and refusal of surgery in roughly seven patients. Ages in the cohort of approximately 14 men and about six women ranged from roughly 53 to 84 years, with a median of 74. On tumor histology, roughly 11 patients had adenocarcinoma and several had squamous cell carcinoma. Image-guided IMRT or VMAT was used to deliver SBRT in 3 to 5 fractions at a biologically effective dose of at least 100 Gy. No patient received concurrent therapy alongside SBRT. About 20% of the 19 patients developed distant metastases after SBRT, at a median of around seven months; the other 15 showed no significant progression. The study profiled peripheral blood TCR beta repertoires from stage I NSCLC patients before and after stereotactic body radiotherapy and related them to distant failure. The study took one blood sample before SBRT and one after SBRT from each of 20 or so patients and sequenced all 40 or so samples. What the work shows at the level of the full study, not this receptor alone: TRBV and TRBJ usage frequencies reportedly varied with metastasis status, involving two V genes at baseline and 8 or 9 V and two J genes after SBRT. Post-SBRT Shannon entropy and its change from baseline were lower in patients who developed distant metastases; baseline Shannon entropy was not associated with metastases. Unique TCR clone counts fell after SBRT (median 10,088 before versus under 8,000 after; Wilcoxon paired P=0.011). The study was limited by the small cohort and short follow-up, and independent validation of the study findings is required. Whether the expanded TCR clones were tumor-specific was not determined. No adjustment for multiple comparisons was applied to any of the reported P values.

Reading from cysteine to phenylalanine, the CDR3 counts 13 amino acids. The retained sequence is limited to the CDR3, 39 bases, with the frame set at the first base. V gives up 3 bases and J gives up 0 bases, and the segment between their germline ends measures 6 bases. As a fraction of the sample, this clonotype is medium-sized (0.01 to 0.1%). The target of this receptor is not known. Per-base quality was not reported, and no clone a single base away is much larger than it. The TCR beta CDR3 region was amplified from genomic DNA by two rounds of multiplex PCR. In the first PCR round, primers specific to each TRBV and TRBJ gene were used, and the primer sequences were filed in Chinese patent CN105087789A. Universal primers were used in the second PCR round. The Roche High Pure PCR Template Preparation Kit was used to extract genomic DNA from the frozen PBMCs. Paired-end sequencing with 151 bp reads was performed on the libraries using an Illumina HiSeq 3000. In the paper's pipeline: CutAdapt was used to discard raw reads that did not contain the multiplex PCR primer sequences. PEAR was used to merge high-quality paired reads into contigs. By alignment to reference sequences, MiXCR assigned TRB V, D and J gene segments to each contig. CDR3 sequences were clustered by base quality and sequence similarity to remove sequencing errors. Shannon entropy, normalized by the natural log of the productive TCR sequence number, served as the measure of diversity. Clonality was defined as one minus Shannon entropy divided by the natural log of the number of unique clonotypes. Using the Youden index from ROC curves, the researchers picked the repertoire-metric cut-offs for progression-free survival, and all analyses were carried out in R 3.5.3. Using fastp at Q25 and MiXCR, TCRdb reprocessed the public reads and kept productive beta chains. When rows share a CDR3 protein, they turn into one entry using the most common DNA and genes. Clone size and V and J calls follow TCRdb, not the original study. The table for this sample lists about 23,000 distinct CDR3 sequences; roughly 45% of them were counted only once. The ten largest clones add up to 25% to 35% of the sample.

All patients had node-negative disease on CT and PET/CT, and none had a history of other malignancies or prior chemotherapy or radiotherapy. Roughly 6 milliliters of peripheral venous blood were drawn into EDTA tubes at each of two time points. PBMCs were isolated by Ficoll-Paque Plus density-gradient centrifugation. Right after collection, samples were placed at -80 degrees C and kept there until analysis. The origin of this receptor is a donor over 45 with non-small cell lung cancer. The chain links TRBV12-3 or TRBV12-4 with TRBJ2-7; the D segment cannot be called with confidence. This sample comprised PBMCs, obtained before or after stereotactic body radiation therapy (not recorded which). The CDR3 has the sequence CASSFSSSYEQYF. The DNA reads as follows: TGTGCCAGCAGTTTTTCCTCCTCCTACGAGCAGTACTTC.